A single sample gave rise to the 6 T cell receptor beta chains below, sequenced in a study of post-analysis software for immune sequencing data. General study findings and limits: Patients used a few TRBV segments, including TRBV5-6, TRBV5-1 and TRBV20-1, more often than controls.

Their specific antigens are unknown. Built from TCR beta cDNA, the libraries had unique molecular identifiers in them. TCRdb ran MiXCR on the PCR reads and lists one entry per CDR3 protein. The repertoire consists of hundreds of thousands of distinct CDR3 sequences, with about 44% occurring once and the leading ten covering 1.5% to 2%. Input material: blood. The receptors here all came from a girl between 10 and 17 years old with multiple sclerosis.

This clonotype came up a few times. V and J are TRBV7-9 and TRBJ1-4, with 7 bases aligning to TRBD1. The germline V gene encodes CDR1 SEHNR and CDR2 FQNEAQ (reference sequence). V shed 5 bases and J 6 bases; nucleotides not matched to a gene: 12. The CDR3 runs 16 residues. The CDR3 region is CASSRIRGQGDEKLFF. The CDR3 DNA reads as TGTGCCAGCAGCCGGATAAGGGGGCAAGGGGATGAAAAACTGTTTTTT.

V gene TRBV12-3 or TRBV12-4 combines with J gene TRBJ2-5, with 8 positions matching TRBD2. The CDR3 is 15 amino acids. The junction had 10 bases not matched to a gene; V was cut back by 5 bases and J by 5 bases. CDR3 protein: CASSAPGGRGETQYF. Here the CDR3 DNA reads TGTGCCAGCAGTGCCCCGGGGGGGCGAGGGGAGACCCAGTACTTC.

There are a few counts of this clonotype. One junction end disagrees with the germline gene, perhaps due to a read error. The CDR3 spells CVSSGEGGILQFF. The CDR3 DNA is TGTGTCAGCAGTGGCGAGGGCGGAATTCTCCAGTTCTTC. The gene calls are TRBV12-3 or TRBV12-4 and TRBJ2-1; possible D gene TRBD2, 5 bases. The CDR3 extends over 13 amino acids.

This clonotype was seen a single time. The V call is TRBV29-1, the J call TRBJ2-7, with TRBD1 as a possible D gene (6 bases). The CDR3 extends over 14 amino acids. Germline CDR1 SQVTM, CDR2 ANQGSEA. The V end lost 4 bases, the J end lost 6 bases, and 19 bases lay between the germline ends. CDR3 in amino acids: CSVVVNQGMAEQYF. Written as DNA, the CDR3 is TGCAGCGTTGTGGTCAACCAGGGGATGGCCGAGCAGTACTTC.

There are a few counts of this clonotype. The V and J genes are TRBV6-1 and TRBJ2-5; 12 bases match TRBD1. The J call is in doubt because the DNA end fits TRBJ2-7 better. The CDR3 contains 15 residues. Germline CDR1 reads MNHNS; CDR2 reads SASEGT. The CDR3 spells CASSPPRDRGLEQYF. CDR3 in DNA: TGTGCCAGCAGTCCCCCTCGGGACAGGGGGCTCGAGCAGTACTTC.

V gene TRBV27 combines with J gene TRBJ2-7; possibly TRBD1 for D (6 bases). CDR3 size: 15 residues. V was pared by 4 bases and J by 3 bases, with 16 bases between. Per the germline V gene, CDR1 is MNHEY and CDR2 is SMNVEV (reference sequence). The CDR3 here is CASSYQGRPYYEQYF. DNA for the CDR3: TGTGCCAGCAGTTATCAGGGGCGACCGTACTACGAGCAGTACTTC.